This TCR beta chain was captured in a study of blood T cells in healthy people across ages. In the study overall: With template switching, about one barcoded beta molecule was captured per two T cells. Whole-study results and caveats: Long-lived donors carried more naive CD4+ cells and greater diversity than aged donors.

CDR3 length equals 15 residues. Trimming removed 0 bases from V and 7 bases from J, with 14 bases in between. Germline V gene data show CDR1 as LGHNA and CDR2 as YSLEER. A remark on this clonotype: Its antigen is currently unknown.

Primed by a sample-barcoded 5' primer and a J-beta primer mix, a second PCR proceeded for roughly 7 to 11 cycles. MiXCR was run by TCRdb on the 5' RACE reads, yielding one entry per CDR3 protein. The repertoire holds around 1,700,000 distinct CDR3 sequences, roughly 27% seen once, with roughly 8.2% in the top ten. The source is a woman aged 25 to 45 in good health. Material for sequencing was blood. This chain connects TRBV4-3 to TRBJ2-3; D is unclear. CDR3 sequence (DNA): TGCGCCAGCAGCCAAGATGATCGAATAGAGAATACGCAGTATTTT. Amino acids: CASSQDDRIENTQYF.